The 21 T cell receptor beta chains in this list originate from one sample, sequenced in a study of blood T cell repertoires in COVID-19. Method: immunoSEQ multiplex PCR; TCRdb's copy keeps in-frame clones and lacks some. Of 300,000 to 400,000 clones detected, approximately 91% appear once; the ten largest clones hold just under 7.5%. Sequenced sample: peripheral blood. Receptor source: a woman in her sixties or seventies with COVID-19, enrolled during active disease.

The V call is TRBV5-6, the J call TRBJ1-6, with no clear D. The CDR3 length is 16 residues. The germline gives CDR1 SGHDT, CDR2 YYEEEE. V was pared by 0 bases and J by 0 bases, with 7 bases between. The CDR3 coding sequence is TGTGCCAGCAGCTTGGGATCGAGCTCCTATAATTCACCCCTCCACTTT. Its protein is CASSLGSSSYNSPLHF.

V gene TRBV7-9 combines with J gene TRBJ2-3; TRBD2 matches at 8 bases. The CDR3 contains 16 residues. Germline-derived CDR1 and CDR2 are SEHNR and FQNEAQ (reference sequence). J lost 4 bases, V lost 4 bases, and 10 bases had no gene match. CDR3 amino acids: CASSSPRGGSPDTQYF. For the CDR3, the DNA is TGTGCCAGCAGCTCTCCCCGGGGGGGGTCTCCAGATACGCAGTATTTT.

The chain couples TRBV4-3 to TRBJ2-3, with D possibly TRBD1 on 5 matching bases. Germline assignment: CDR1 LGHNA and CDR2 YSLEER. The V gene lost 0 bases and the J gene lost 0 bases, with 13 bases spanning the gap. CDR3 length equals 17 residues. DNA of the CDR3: TGCGCCAGCAGCCAAGATCTCCCAGGGATTAGCACAGATACGCAGTATTTT. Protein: CASSQDLPGISTDTQYF.

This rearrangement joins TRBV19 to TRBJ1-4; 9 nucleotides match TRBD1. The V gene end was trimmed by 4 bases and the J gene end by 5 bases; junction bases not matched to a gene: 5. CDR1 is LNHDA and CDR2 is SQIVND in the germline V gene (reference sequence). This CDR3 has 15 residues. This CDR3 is CASSRGTGMNEKLFF. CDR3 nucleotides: TGTGCCAGTAGTAGAGGGACAGGGATGAATGAAAAACTGTTTTTT.

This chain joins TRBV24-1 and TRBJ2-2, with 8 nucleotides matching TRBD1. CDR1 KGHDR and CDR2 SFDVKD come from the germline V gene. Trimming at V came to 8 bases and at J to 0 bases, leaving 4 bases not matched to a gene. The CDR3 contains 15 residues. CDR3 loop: CATNTGGTNTGELFF. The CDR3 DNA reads TGTGCCACCAACACAGGGGGGACGAACACCGGGGAGCTGTTTTTT.

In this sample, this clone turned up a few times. The CDR3, as DNA: TGTGCCTGGAGAAAGGGGCCAGCGGGGGACGAGCAGTACTTC. This sequence encodes CAWRKGPAGDEQYF. The chain recombines TRBV30 with TRBJ2-7; TRBD2 matches 8 bases. J gave up 5 bases and V 3 bases, and 9 bases lay outside the gene matches. The germline CDR1 and CDR2 sequences are GTSNPN and SVGIG (reference sequence). The CDR3 totals 14 residues.

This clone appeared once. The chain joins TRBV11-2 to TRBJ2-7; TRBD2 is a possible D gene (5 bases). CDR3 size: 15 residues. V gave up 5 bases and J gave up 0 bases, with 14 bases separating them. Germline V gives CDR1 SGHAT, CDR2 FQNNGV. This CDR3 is CASSPLSGPSYEQYF. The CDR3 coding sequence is TGTGCCAGCAGCCCCCTAAGCGGACCCTCCTACGAGCAGTACTTC.

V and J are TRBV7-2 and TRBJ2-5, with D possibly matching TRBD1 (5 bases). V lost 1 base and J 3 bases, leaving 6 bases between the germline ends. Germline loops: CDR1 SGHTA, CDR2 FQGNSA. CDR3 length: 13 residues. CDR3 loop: CASSLEGKETQYF. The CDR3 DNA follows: TGTGCCAGCAGCTTAGAGGGGAAAGAGACCCAGTACTTC.

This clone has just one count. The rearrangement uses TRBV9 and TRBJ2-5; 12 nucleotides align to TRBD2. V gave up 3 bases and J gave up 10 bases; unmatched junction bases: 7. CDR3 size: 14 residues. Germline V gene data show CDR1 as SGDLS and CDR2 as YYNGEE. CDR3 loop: CASSDLAGGPVQYF. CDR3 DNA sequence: TGTGCCAGCAGCGATCTAGCGGGGGGGCCCGTCCAGTACTTC.

As DNA, the CDR3 is TGTGCCAGTAGTTCCCGCCAGGGCGTTGGCTACACCTTC. Its protein is CASSSRQGVGYTF. V is TRBV19 and J is TRBJ1-2; TRBD1 might be the D (5 bases). The CDR3 has 13 amino acids. CDR1 is LNHDA and CDR2 is SQIVND in the germline V gene (reference sequence). Trimming stripped 5 bases from V and 7 bases from J, with 14 bases between.

The CDR3 reads CATSGMKQGLAFF. CDR3 nucleotide sequence: TGTGCCACCAGCGGTATGAAACAGGGGTTAGCTTTCTTT. This sequence joins TRBV6-5 and TRBJ1-1; 7 bases line up with TRBD1. V was pared by 10 bases and J by 10 bases, with 15 bases of the junction left unmatched. This CDR3 contains 13 residues. CDR1 and CDR2 (germline): MNHEY, SVGAGI.

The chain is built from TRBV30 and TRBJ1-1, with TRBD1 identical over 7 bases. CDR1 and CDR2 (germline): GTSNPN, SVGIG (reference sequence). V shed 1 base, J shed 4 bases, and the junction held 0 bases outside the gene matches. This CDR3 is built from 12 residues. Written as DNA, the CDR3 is TGTGCCTGGAGTGCAGGGGGCACTGAAGCTTTCTTT. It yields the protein CAWSAGGTEAFF.

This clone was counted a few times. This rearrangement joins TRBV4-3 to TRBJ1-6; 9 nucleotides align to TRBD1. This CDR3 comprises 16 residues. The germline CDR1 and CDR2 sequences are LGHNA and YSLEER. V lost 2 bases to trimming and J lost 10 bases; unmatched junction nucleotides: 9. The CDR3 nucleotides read TGCGCCAGCAGCCAATATACAGGGGGCACAGGGTCACCCCTCCACTTT. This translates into CASSQYTGGTGSPLHF.

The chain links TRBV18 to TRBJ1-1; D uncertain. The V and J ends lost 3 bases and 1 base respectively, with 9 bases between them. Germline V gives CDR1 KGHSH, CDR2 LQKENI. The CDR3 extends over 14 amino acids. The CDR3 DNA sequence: TGTGCCAGCTCACCGGAACAGAAGAACACTGAAGCTTTCTTT. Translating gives CASSPEQKNTEAFF. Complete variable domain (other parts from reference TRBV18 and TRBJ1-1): NAGVMQNPRHLVRRRGQEARLRCSPMKGHSHVYWYRQLPEEGLKFMVYLQKENIIDESGMPKERFSAEFPKEGPSILRIQQVVRGDSAAYFCASSPEQKNTEAFFGQGTRLTVV.

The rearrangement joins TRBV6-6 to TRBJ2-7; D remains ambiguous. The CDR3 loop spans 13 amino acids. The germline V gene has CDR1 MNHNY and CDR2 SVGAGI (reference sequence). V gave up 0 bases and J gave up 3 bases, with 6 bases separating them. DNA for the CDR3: TGTGCCAGCAGTTACTCGAGAGGCTACGAGCAGTACTTC. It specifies CASSYSRGYEQYF.

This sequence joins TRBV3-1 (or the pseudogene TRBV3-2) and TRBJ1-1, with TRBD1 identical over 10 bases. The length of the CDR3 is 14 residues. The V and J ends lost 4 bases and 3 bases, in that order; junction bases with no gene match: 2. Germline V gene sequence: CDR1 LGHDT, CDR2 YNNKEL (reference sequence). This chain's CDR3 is CASSPGTGDTEAFF. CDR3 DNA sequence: TGTGCCAGCAGCCCTGGGACAGGGGACACTGAAGCTTTCTTT.

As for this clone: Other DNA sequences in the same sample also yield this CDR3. CDR3 coding DNA: TGTGCCACCAGTGATCCAGGACAGGGCCGAGATACGCAGTATTTT. This gives the protein CATSDPGQGRDTQYF. The rearrangement joins TRBV24-1 to TRBJ2-3, with 8 bases matching TRBD1. Germline CDR1 reads KGHDR; CDR2 reads SFDVKD. V was pared by 3 bases and J by 5 bases, with 6 bases of the junction left unmatched. This CDR3 comprises 15 residues.

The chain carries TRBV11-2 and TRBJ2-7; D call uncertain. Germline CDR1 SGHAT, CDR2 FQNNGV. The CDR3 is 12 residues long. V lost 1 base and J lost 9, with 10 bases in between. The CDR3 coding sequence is TGTGCCAGCAGCTTAGTAGGCGGTAGGCAGTACTTC. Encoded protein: CASSLVGGRQYF.

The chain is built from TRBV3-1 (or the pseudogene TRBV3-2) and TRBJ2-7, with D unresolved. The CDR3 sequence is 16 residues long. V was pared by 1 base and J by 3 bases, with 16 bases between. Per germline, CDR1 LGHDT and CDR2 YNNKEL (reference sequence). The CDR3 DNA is TGTGCCAGCAGCCAAGGGCAGGCCTCCCCCCACTACGAGCAGTACTTC. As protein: CASSQGQASPHYEQYF.

This CDR3 is CASSTLGVDGEKLFF. The CDR3 DNA reads as TGTGCCAGCAGCACCCTAGGGGTGGATGGTGAAAAACTGTTTTTT. The chain is built from TRBV9 and TRBJ1-4; D is perhaps TRBD1 (5 bases). Trimming took 4 bases from V and 7 from J, leaving 17 bases between them. There are 15 residues in the CDR3. The germline V gene encodes CDR1 SGDLS and CDR2 YYNGEE. The full variable domain, completed using reference TRBV9 and TRBJ1-4, is DSGVTQTPKHLITATGQRVTLRCSPRSGDLSVYWYQQSLDQGLQFLIQYYNGEERAKGNILERFSAQQFPDLHSELNLSSLELGDSALYFCASSTLGVDGEKLFFGSGTQLSVL.

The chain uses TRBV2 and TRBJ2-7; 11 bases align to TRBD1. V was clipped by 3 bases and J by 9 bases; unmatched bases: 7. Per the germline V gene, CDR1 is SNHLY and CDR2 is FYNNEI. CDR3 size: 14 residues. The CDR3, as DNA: TGTGCCAGCAGTGAGGGGACAGGGGGAATTGGGCAGTACTTC. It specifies CASSEGTGGIGQYF.